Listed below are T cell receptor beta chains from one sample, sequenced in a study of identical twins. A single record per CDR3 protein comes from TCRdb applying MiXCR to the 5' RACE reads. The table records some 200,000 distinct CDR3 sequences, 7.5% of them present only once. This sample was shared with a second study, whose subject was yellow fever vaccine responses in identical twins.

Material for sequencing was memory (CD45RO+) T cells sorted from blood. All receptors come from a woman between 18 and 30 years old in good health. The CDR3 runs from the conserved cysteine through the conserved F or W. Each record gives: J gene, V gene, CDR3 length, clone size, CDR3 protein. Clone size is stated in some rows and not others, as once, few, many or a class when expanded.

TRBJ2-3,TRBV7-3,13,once,CASSLQREDTQYF
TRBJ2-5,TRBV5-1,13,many,CASSLENQETQYF
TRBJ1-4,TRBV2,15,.,CASRPDRGTNEKLFF
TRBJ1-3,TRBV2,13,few,CGETASYGNTIYF
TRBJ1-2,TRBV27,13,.,CASSQRKGYGYTF
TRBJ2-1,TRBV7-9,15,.,CASSFTGTSENEQFF
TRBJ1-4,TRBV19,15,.,CASSFDGATNEKLFF
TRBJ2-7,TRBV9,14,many,CASSVGNSPYEQYF
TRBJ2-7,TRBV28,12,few,CASSLRVGEQYF
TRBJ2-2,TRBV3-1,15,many,CASSQGTSGSGELFF
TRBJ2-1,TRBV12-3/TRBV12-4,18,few,CASSLRGLGLAGGHEQFF
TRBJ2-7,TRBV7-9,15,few,CASSINRAVKNEQYF
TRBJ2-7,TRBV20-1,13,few,CSAEDSPIYEQYF
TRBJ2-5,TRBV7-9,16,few,CASSLGLRDREETQYF
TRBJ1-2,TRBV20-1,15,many,CSARGQGIINYGYTF
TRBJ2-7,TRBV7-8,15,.,CASSFGRGTSYEQYF
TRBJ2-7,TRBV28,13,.,CATLRTVSYEQYF
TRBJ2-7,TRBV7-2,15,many,CASSSTGGFAYEQYF
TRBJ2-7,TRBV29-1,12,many,CSVVVSGGEQYF
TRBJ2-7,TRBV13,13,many,CASSLVSGYEQYF
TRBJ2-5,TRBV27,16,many,CASSRSHDRVQETQYF
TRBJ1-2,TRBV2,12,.,CATGEWTDGYTF
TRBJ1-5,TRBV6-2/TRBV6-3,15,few,CASSYPSPGNQPQHF
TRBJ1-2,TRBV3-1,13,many,CASSHTGGDGYTF
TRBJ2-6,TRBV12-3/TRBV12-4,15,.,CASSLVGSGANVLTF
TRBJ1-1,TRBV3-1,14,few,CASSHSGTGAEAFF
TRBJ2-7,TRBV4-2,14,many,CASSQDSSLYEQYF
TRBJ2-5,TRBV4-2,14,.,CASSPGAGRETQYF
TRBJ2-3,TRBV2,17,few,CASSPGVGGFSTDTQYF
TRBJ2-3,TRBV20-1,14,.,CSARDARTTDTQYF
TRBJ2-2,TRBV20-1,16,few,CSAAPYRTGNTGELFF
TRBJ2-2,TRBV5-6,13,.,CASSLAQGGELFF
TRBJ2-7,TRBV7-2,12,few,CASSVTRYEQYF
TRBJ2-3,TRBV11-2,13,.,CASTYGGADTQYF
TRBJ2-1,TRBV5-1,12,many,CASSSSGDTTFF
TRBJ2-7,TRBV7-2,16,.,CASSLHTGTSQREQYF
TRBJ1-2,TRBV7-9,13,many,CASSLTLNYGYTF
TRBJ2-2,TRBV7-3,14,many,CASSFGGQAGELFF
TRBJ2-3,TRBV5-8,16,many,CASSPAGVLGTDTQYF
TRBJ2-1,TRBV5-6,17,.,CAKLSGLAGSSYNEQFF
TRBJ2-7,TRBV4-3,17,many,CASSQEAGLAGVYEQYF
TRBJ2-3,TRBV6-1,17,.,CASSRGAFTHAPDTQYF
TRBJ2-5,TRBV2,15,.,CASSEARGQEETQYF
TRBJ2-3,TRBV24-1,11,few,CAINSTDTQYF
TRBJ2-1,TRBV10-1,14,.,CSSSGLAVDNEQFF
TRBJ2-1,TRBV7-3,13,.,CASSFGGDNEQFF
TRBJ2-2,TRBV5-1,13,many,CASMGRNTGELFF
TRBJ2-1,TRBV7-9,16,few,CASSLGSGGAHNEQFF
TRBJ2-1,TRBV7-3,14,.,CASSLSREAHEQFF
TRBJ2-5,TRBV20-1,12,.,CSARDLSWSQYF
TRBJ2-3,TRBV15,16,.,CATSRGAGDATDTQYF
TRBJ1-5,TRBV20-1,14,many,CSATLEGGNQPQHF
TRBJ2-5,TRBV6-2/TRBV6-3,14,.,CASSYGGIGETQYF
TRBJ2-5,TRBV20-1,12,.,CSALLVAETQYF
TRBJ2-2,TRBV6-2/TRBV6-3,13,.,CASRYQGSGELFF
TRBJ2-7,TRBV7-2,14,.,CASSSSGTALEQYF